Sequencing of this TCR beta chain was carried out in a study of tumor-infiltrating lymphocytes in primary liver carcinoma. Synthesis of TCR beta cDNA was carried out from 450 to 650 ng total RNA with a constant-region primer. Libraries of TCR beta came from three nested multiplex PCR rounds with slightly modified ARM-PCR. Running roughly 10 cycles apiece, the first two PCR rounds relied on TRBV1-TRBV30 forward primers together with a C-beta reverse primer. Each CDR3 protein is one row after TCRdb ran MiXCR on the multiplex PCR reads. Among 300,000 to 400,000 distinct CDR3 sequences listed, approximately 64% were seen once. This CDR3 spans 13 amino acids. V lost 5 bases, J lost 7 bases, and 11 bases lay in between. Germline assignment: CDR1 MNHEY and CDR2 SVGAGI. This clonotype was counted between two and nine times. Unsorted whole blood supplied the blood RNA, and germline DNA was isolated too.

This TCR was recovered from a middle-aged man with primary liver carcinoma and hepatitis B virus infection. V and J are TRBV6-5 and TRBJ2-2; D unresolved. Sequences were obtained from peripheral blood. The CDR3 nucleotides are TGTGCCAGCAGTCCCCCTGGGGTCGGGGAGCTGTTTTTT. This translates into CASSPPGVGELFF.